This entry features one T cell receptor beta chain sequence. The sample originates from a study of blood T cell repertoires in COVID-19. Authors' processing steps: Amplification with reference gene primers provided the estimates of nucleated cell counts. Using immunoSEQ multiplex PCR, the repertoire was profiled, and TCRdb retains in-frame clones only, with some absent. The DNA was the basis for D and trimming; V, J and clone size are from that table. The sample lists under 200,000 clones; about four fifths were seen once. The V end was cut by 2 bases, the J end by 5 bases, with 4 bases between. The CDR3 has 11 residues. Germline-derived CDR1 and CDR2 are SGHNT and YYREEE (reference sequence).

The sequenced sample consisted of PBMCs or T cells enriched from blood (not recorded which). The J gene is TRBJ1-2, the V gene TRBV5-4; no clear D gene. This TCR derives from a man between 50 and 59 years old who had recovered from COVID-19. The CDR3 DNA sequence: TGTGCCAGCAGCTTCCTATATGGCTACACCTTC. The encoded protein is CASSFLYGYTF. Using reference TRBV5-4 and TRBJ1-2 for the parts outside the CDR3, the full variable domain is ETGVTQSPTHLIKTRGQQVTLRCSSQSGHNTVSWYQQALGQGPQFIFQYYREEENGRGNFPPRFSGLQFPNYSSELNVNALELDDSALYLCASSFLYGYTFGSGTRLTVV.